The rows below give T cell receptor beta chains drawn from one sample of a study of T-cell reconstitution after alpha-beta-depleted transplantation in children. TCRdb re-called the PCR reads through MiXCR, storing one row per CDR3 protein. Counted here are about 120,000 distinct CDR3 sequences, about 21% occurring once; the ten biggest clones make up roughly 10%. The source material was PBMCs, mostly from graft donor cells, sampled 180 days after TCRalphabeta/CD19-depleted stem cell transplant. These receptors all stem from a male patient aged 2-9 years who had a stem cell transplant for chronic granulomatous disease, so the T cells may come from the graft donor. The CDR3 runs from the conserved cysteine through the conserved F or W. Fields, in order: V gene, J gene, CDR3 protein.

TRBV5-1	TRBJ1-2	CASSLDGRGPNYGYTF
TRBV5-5	TRBJ1-1	CASSSLGRGRGNTEAFF
TRBV27	TRBJ2-7	CASSSGAGGYEQYF
TRBV11-2	TRBJ2-5	CASSLKRGGPLYQETQYF
TRBV12-3/TRBV12-4	TRBJ2-1	CASSYGSWYNEQFF
TRBV5-4	TRBJ2-5	CASSGEETQYF
TRBV15	TRBJ1-2	CATSTLNGQSAIYGYTF
TRBV12-3/TRBV12-4	TRBJ2-1	CASSLEARGNEQFF
TRBV15	TRBJ2-1	CATSTPSGKGEQFF
TRBV29-1	TRBJ2-6	CSYQGDSAGANVLTF
TRBV15	TRBJ2-4	CATSRDGPAIRGGPLGVNIQYF
TRBV7-2	TRBJ2-1	CASSKAGQIYNEQFF